The 10 T cell receptor beta chains below all came from one sample that was sequenced in a study of blood T cell repertoires in COVID-19. Clones were sequenced by immunoSEQ multiplex PCR, and TCRdb holds only the in-frame ones, with some missing. This table has about 180,000 clones, around 80% appearing once. Sequencing input: peripheral blood. These receptors all stem from a man aged 65-85 years with active or convalescent COVID-19.

This clone appeared a few times. V and J are TRBV11-2 and TRBJ1-2; 9 bases match TRBD1. Trimming cost V 4 bases and J 5 bases; bases outside gene matches: 11. The CDR3 spans 16 residues. From germline, CDR1 is SGHAT and CDR2 FQNNGV. The CDR3: CASSSINRDRDYGYTF. CDR3 DNA: TGTGCCAGCAGCTCCATCAATAGGGACAGGGATTATGGCTACACCTTC.

CDR3 residues: CASRKEPGGDEQYF. DNA for the CDR3: TGTGCCAGTAGGAAAGAACCGGGGGGGGACGAGCAGTACTTC. The chain links TRBV19 to TRBJ2-7; TRBD2 matches 8 bases. Germline CDR1 is LNHDA and CDR2 is SQIVND (reference sequence). There are 14 residues in the CDR3. After removal of 6 bases from V and 5 bases from J, the junction contained 9 bases not matched to a gene.

The chain recombines TRBV30 with TRBJ2-7; TRBD1 matches at 8 bases. V lost 3 bases to trimming and J lost 4 bases; unmatched junction nucleotides: 11. This CDR3 region has 15 residues. The germline V gene has CDR1 GTSNPN and CDR2 SVGIG (reference sequence). CDR3 loop: CAWRTPGTGLYEQYF. Written as DNA, the CDR3 is TGTGCCTGGAGGACCCCCGGGACAGGACTGTACGAGCAGTACTTC.

The chain has TRBV7-2 and TRBJ1-3; a weak D match, TRBD1 (5 bases). Germline V CDR1 and CDR2: SGHTA, FQGNSA. CDR3 length: 15 residues. The V and J ends lost 0 bases and 8 bases respectively, with 14 bases between them. CDR3 region: CASSLAGGRRDTIYF. The CDR3 DNA reads as TGTGCCAGCAGCTTAGCGGGGGGAAGGCGAGACACCATATATTTT.

This rearrangement joins TRBV9 to TRBJ2-1; D is possibly TRBD2 (6 bases). V shed 0 bases and J shed 6 bases, with 16 bases lying between them. Germline CDR1 and CDR2: SGDLS and YYNGEE. The CDR3 length is 16 residues. CDR3 DNA sequence: TGTGCCAGCAGCGTAGCTTCGGGGCGGGGCCTCAATGAGCAGTTCTTC. Its protein product is CASSVASGRGLNEQFF.

This clone has only a few counts. This chain connects TRBV7-8 to TRBJ2-7; perhaps TRBD1 as D (5 bases). Germline CDR1 is SGHVS and CDR2 is FQNEAQ. Between the trimmed V and J ends, which lost 2 bases and 7 bases, there was a span of 15 bases. This CDR3 has 14 amino acids. The CDR3 region is CASSLQASPGEQYF. The CDR3 coding sequence is TGTGCCAGCAGCTTACAAGCATCCCCAGGGGAGCAGTACTTC. Looking up the rest from reference TRBV7-8 and TRBJ2-7 gives the full variable domain: GAGVSQSPRYKVAKRGQDVALRCDPISGHVSLFWYQQALGQGPEFLTYFQNEAQLDKSGLPSDRFFAERPEGSVSTLKIQRTQQEDSAVYLCASSLQASPGEQYFGPGTRLTVT.

This chain connects TRBV5-1 to TRBJ2-1, with TRBD2 matching 13 bases. This CDR3 is 17 amino acids long. From germline, CDR1 is SGHRS and CDR2 YFSETQ. Trimming cost V 3 bases and J 9 bases; bases outside gene matches: 12. CDR3: CASSSRGTSGGVGEQFF. As DNA, the CDR3 is TGCGCCAGCAGCTCCCGAGGTACTAGCGGGGGGGTCGGTGAGCAGTTCTTC.

The CDR3 is CASSQGREVGGYTF. In DNA, the CDR3 is TGTGCCAGCAGCCAAGGACGAGAGGTCGGAGGCTACACCTTC. This chain connects TRBV3-1 (or the pseudogene TRBV3-2) to TRBJ1-2; D is unclear. The germline gives CDR1 LGHDT, CDR2 YNNKEL (reference sequence). This CDR3 contains 14 residues. V was pared by 1 base and J by 8 bases, with 14 bases between.

This clone was recorded a few times. The chain recombines TRBV30 with TRBJ2-5; D is undetermined. The germline V gene encodes CDR1 GTSNPN and CDR2 SVGIG (reference sequence). This CDR3 comprises 12 residues. Trimming shortened V by 0 bases and J by 5 bases, and 7 bases separated the two germline ends. The CDR3 here is CAWSVQSETQYF. DNA of the CDR3: TGTGCCTGGAGTGTACAGTCCGAGACCCAGTACTTC.

The V gene is TRBV5-1, the J gene TRBJ2-1; 7 bases align to TRBD1. This CDR3 has 15 residues. Germline values: CDR1 SGHRS, CDR2 YFSETQ. The trim removed 4 bases at V and 6 bases at J, leaving 10 bases unmatched. CDR3 nucleotides: TGCGCCAGCAGCACCGGGACAGATCCGGTCAATGAGCAGTTCTTC. It codes for CASSTGTDPVNEQFF. Complete variable domain (other parts from reference TRBV5-1 and TRBJ2-1): KAGVTQTPRYLIKTRGQQVTLSCSPISGHRSVSWYQQTPGQGLQFLFEYFSETQRNKGNFPGRFSGRQFSNSRSEMNVSTLELGDSALYLCASSTGTDPVNEQFFGPGTRLTVL.